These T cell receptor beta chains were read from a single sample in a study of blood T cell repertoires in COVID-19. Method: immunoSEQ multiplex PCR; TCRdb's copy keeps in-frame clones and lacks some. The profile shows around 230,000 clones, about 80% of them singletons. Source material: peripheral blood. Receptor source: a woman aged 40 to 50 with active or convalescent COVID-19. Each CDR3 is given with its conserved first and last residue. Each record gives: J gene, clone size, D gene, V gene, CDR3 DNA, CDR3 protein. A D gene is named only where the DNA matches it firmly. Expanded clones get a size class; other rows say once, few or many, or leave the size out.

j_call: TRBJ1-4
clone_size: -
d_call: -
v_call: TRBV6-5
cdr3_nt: TGTGCCAGCAGTTACTCAGGCAGGGATAATGAAAAACTGTTTTTT
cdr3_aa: CASSYSGRDNEKLFF

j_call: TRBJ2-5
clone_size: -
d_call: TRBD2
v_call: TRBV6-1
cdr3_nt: TGTGCCAGCAGTGAAGCGCCTAGCGGTCCCCAAGAGACCCAGTACTTC
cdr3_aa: CASSEAPSGPQETQYF

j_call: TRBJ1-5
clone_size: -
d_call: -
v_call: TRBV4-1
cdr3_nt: TGCGCCAGCAGCCGGGGGGAAGGGTTCCTAAGGAATCAGCCCCAGCATTTT
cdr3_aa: CASSRGEGFLRNQPQHF

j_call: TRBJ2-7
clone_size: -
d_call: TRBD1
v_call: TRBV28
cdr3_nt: TGTGCCAGCTGGGACAGGGCTCGGGGCGAGCAGTACTTC
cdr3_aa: CASWDRARGEQYF

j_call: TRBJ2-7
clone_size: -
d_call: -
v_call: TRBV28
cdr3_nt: TGTGCCACCGCGGACAGCAACTCCTACGAGCAGTACTTC
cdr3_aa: CATADSNSYEQYF

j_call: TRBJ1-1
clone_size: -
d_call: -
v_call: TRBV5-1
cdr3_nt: TGCGCCAGCAGACCTGACAGGTGGGACACTGAAGCTTTCTTT
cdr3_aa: CASRPDRWDTEAFF

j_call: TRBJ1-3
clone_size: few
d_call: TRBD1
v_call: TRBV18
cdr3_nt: TGTGCCAGCCAGACAGGGAGCTCTGGAAACACCATATATTTT
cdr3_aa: CASQTGSSGNTIYF

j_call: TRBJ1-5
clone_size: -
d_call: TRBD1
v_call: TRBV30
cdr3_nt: TGTGCCTGGAGGACAGGGGGCTTTGGGAAAACAGAGCCCCAGCATTTT
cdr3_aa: CAWRTGGFGKTEPQHF

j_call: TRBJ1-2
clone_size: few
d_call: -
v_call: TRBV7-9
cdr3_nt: TGTGCCAGCAGCTTAGGCGGGGGGTCCTATGGCTACACCTTC
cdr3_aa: CASSLGGGSYGYTF

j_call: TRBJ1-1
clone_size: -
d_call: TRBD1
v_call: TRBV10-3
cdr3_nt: TGTGCCATCGAGGGGACAGGAATGAACACTGAAGCTTTCTTT
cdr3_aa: CAIEGTGMNTEAFF

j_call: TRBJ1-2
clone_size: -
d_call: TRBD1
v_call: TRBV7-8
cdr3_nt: TGTGCCAGCAGCCTGGGACAGTCTAACTATGGCTACACCTTC
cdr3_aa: CASSLGQSNYGYTF

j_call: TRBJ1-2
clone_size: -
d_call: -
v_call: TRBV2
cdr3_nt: TGTGCCAGCAGTAATACAGGGAGTTATGGCTATGGCTACACCTTC
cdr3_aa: CASSNTGSYGYGYTF

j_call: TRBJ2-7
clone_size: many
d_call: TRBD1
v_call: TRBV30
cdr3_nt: TGTGCCTGGAGTTCGGTTGTCGACAGGGCCTACGAGCAGTACTTC
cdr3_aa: CAWSSVVDRAYEQYF

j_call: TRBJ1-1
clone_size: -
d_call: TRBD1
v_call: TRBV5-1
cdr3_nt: TGCGCCAGCAGCTTGCAACAGGGGCTGCCTGAAGCTTTCTTT
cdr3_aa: CASSLQQGLPEAFF

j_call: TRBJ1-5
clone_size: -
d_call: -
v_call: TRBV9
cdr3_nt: TGTGCCAGCAGCGTAAGCAGCAATCAGCCCCAGCATTTT
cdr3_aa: CASSVSSNQPQHF

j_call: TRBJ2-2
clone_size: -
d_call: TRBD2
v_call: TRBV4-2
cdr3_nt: TGTGCCAGCAGCCAAGCCCCCAGCGGGGGAAACACCGGGGAGCTGTTTTTT
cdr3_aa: CASSQAPSGGNTGELFF

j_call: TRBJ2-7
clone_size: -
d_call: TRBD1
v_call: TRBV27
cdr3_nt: TGTGCCAGCAGTTGGGGGACAGGGACGACCTACGAGCAGTACTTC
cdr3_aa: CASSWGTGTTYEQYF

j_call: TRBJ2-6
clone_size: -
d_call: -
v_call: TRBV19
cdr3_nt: TGTGCCAGTGGAGGGACAGTCTCTGGGGCCAACGTCCTGACTTTC
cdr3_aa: CASGGTVSGANVLTF

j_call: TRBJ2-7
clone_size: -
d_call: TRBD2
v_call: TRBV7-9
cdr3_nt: TGTGCCAGCACCCATAGCGGGAGGGGCCTCTCTGACGAGCAGTACTTC
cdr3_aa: CASTHSGRGLSDEQYF

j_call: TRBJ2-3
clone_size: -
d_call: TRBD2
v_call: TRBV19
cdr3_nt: TGTGCCAGTAGTCGGCCTAGCGGGAGTCCAGATACGCAGTATTTT
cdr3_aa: CASSRPSGSPDTQYF

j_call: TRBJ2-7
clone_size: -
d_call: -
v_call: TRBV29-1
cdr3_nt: TGCAGCGTTGAGAAGGGACTCGAGCAGTACTTC
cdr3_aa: CSVEKGLEQYF

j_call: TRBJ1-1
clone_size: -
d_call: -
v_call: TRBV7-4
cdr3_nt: TGTGCCAGCAGCACGACAGTGTCTGAAGCTTTCTTT
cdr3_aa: CASSTTVSEAFF

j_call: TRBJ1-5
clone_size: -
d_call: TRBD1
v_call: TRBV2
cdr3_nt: TGTGCCAGCGGCAACAGGGGAGAGGGCAAGGGTCAGCCCCAGCATTTT
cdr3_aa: CASGNRGEGKGQPQHF

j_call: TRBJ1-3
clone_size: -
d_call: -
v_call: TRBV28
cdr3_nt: TGTGCCAGCAGCCGGGACAACTCTGGAAACACCATATATTTT
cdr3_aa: CASSRDNSGNTIYF

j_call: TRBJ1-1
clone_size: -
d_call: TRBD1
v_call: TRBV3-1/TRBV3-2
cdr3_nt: TGTGCCAGCAGCCAAGCTAACAGGGGCACTGAAGCTTTCTTT
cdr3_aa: CASSQANRGTEAFF

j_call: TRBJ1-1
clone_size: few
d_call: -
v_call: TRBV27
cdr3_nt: TGTGCCAGCAGTTTGCCCAATCGCCGGGGTTTCTTT
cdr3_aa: CASSLPNRRGFF

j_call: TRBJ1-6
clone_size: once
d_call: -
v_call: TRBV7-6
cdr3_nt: TGTGCCAGCAGCTTGCAACCGGGGTCGCGGAATTCACCCCTCCACTTT
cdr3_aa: CASSLQPGSRNSPLHF

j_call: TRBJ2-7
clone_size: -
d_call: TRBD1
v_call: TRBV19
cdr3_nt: TGTGCCAGTAGTATGGCCGCGTCAGGGGGCATCTACGAGCAGTACTTC
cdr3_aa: CASSMAASGGIYEQYF

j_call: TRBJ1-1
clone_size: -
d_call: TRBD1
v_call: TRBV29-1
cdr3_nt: TGCAGCGTTGAGGACAGGGGGCGCGGCACTGAAGCTTTCTTT
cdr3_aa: CSVEDRGRGTEAFF

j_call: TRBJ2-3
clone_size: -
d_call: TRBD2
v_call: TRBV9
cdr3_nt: TGTGCCAGCAGCTTAACTAGCGATAGCACAGATACGCAGTATTTT
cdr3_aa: CASSLTSDSTDTQYF

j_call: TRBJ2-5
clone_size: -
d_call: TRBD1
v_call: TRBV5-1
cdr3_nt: TGCGCCAGCAGGACAGGGGGAGAGACCCAGTACTTC
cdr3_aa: CASRTGGETQYF

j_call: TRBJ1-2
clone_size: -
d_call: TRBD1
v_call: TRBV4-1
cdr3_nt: TGCGCCAGCAGCCAAGAGGTCCGGACAGGGGGCTTTGGCTACACCTTC
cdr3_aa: CASSQEVRTGGFGYTF

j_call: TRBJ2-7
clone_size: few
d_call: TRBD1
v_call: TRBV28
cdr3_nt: TGTGCCAGCACGACAGGGGGCTACGAGCAGTACTTC
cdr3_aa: CASTTGGYEQYF

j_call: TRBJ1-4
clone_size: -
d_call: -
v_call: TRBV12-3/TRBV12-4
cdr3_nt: TGTGCCAGCAGTAACAATTTAGAAAAACTGTTTTTT
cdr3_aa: CASSNNLEKLFF

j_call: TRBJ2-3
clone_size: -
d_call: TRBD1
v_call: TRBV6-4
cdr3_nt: TGTGCCAGCAGCCGACAGGGTACCAGTTCTATCACAGATACGCAGTATTTT
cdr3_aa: CASSRQGTSSITDTQYF

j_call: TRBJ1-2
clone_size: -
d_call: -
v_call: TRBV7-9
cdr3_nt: TGTGCCAGCAGCTTAGCACTGGCAGGCGATGCTAACTATGGCTACACCTTC
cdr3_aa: CASSLALAGDANYGYTF

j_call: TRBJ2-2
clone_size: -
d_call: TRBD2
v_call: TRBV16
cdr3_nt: TGTGCCAGCAGCCAATCTGGGCTAGCGGGATCTGGGGAGCTGTTTTTT
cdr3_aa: CASSQSGLAGSGELFF

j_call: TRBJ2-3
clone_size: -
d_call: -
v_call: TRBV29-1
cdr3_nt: TGCAGCGTTGCGGTAGATACGCAGTATTTT
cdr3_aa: CSVAVDTQYF

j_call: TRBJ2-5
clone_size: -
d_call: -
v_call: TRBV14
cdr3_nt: TGTGCCAGCAGCCCTATGGTGGGCGGGAAAGAGACCCAGTACTTC
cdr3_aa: CASSPMVGGKETQYF

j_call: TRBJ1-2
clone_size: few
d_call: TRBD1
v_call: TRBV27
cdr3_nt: TGTGCCAGCAGTTTAAGGGGGCCGAACTATGGCTACACCTTC
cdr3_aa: CASSLRGPNYGYTF

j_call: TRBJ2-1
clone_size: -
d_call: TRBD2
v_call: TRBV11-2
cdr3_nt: TGTGCCAGCAGCATCAAAATAGCGGGAGGCCCGTCCAATGAGCAGTTCTTC
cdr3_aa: CASSIKIAGGPSNEQFF

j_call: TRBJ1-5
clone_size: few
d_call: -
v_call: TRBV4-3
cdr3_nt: TGCGCCAGCAGCCAAGAACAGGGCGCTGGTCAGCCCCAGCATTTT
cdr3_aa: CASSQEQGAGQPQHF

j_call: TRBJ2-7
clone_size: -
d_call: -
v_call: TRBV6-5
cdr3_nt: TGTGCCAGCAGTTACCGGGTTCACTCCTACGAGCAGTACTTC
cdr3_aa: CASSYRVHSYEQYF

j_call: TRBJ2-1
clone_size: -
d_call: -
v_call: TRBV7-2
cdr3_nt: TGTGCCAGCAGCTTATCCCGTGGGGGGGGCAGAAATGAGCAGTTCTTC
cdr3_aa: CASSLSRGGGRNEQFF

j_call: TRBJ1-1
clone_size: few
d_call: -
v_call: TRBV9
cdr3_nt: TGTGCCAGCAGCCGAAGCATAGGGGAAAACACTGAAGCTTTCTTT
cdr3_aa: CASSRSIGENTEAFF

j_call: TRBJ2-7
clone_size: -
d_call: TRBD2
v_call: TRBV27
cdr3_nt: TGTGCCAGCAGTGAACGGGGGGGGGCCTACGAGCAGTACTTC
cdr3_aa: CASSERGGAYEQYF

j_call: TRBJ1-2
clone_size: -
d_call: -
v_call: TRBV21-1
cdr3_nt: TGTGCCAGCAGCTGGGTCCACAGGGGGCTTAACTATGGCTACACCTTC
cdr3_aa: CASSWVHRGLNYGYTF

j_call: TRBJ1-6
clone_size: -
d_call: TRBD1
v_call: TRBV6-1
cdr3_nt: TGTGCCAGCAGTGAATGGGACAGGGGGAGAAGTAATAATTCACCCCTCCACTTT
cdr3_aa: CASSEWDRGRSNNSPLHF

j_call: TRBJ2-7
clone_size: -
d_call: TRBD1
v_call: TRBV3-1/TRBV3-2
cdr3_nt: TGTGCCAGCAGCCAAGCCGGGACAGTCTACGAGCAGTACTTC
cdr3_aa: CASSQAGTVYEQYF

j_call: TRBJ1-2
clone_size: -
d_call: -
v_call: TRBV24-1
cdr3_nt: TGTGCCACCAGTGGCGGATATTTCTATGGCTACACCTTC
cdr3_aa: CATSGGYFYGYTF

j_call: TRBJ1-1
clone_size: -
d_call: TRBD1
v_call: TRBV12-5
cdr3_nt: TGTGCTAGTGGTTCGCGCAGGGGGCTCACTGAAGCTTTCTTT
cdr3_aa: CASGSRRGLTEAFF

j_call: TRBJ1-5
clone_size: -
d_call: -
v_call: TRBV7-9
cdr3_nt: TGTGCCAGCAGTCAAACTCGGGGAGGGAATCAGCCCCAGCATTTT
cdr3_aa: CASSQTRGGNQPQHF

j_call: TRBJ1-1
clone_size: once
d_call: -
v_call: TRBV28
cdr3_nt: TGTGCCAGCAGTTTACAGGCCGCGAACACTGAAGCTTTCTTT
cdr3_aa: CASSLQAANTEAFF

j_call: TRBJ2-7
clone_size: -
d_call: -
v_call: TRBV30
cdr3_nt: TGTGCCTGGAGTGCCGTATACGAGCAGTACTTC
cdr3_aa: CAWSAVYEQYF